This entry features one T cell receptor beta chain sequence. Its antigen is unidentified. The data stem from a study of T cells expressing NK-cell markers. Study-wide results and caveats: NKG2C+ dominant clonotypes from 5 to 7 donors made up roughly 1.0-8% of CD8+ T cells.

The CDR3 length is 13 residues. Germline-derived CDR1 and CDR2 are LNHNV and YYDKDF (reference sequence). TCRdb reprocessed the 5' RACE reads, keeping one entry per CDR3 protein, no DNA. In all, the sample yields 450,000 to 600,000 distinct CDR3 sequences. The chain carries TRBV15 and TRBJ1-5. Sequencing input: blood T cells: a sorted CD56 or NKG2C T cell subset, CD4+ or CD8+ T cells, or bulk PBMC T cells (not recorded which). The receptor comes from a man aged 18 to 30 in good health. The CDR3 sequence: CATSNSGNQPQHF.